Listed below are T cell receptor beta chains from one sample, sequenced in a study of Tregs in tolerant kidney transplant recipients. Clones were sequenced by immunoSEQ multiplex PCR, and TCRdb holds only the in-frame ones, with some missing. This sample yields tens of thousands of clones, of which approximately 90% are seen a single time; about 0.34% belongs to the top ten. Specimen: Tregs from blood, collected before the transplant. These receptors were obtained from a human donor who received a combined kidney and bone marrow transplant. Each CDR3 is given with its conserved first and last residue. A D gene is named only where the DNA matches it firmly. Where a row states a size, it is once, few, many or the class of an expanded clone; other rows omit it.

j_call: TRBJ2-7
d_call: TRBD2
clone_size: -
v_call: TRBV11-2
cdr3_aa: CASSLSSGGFPLDEQYF
cdr3_nt: TGTGCCAGCAGCCTATCTAGCGGGGGTTTCCCCCTGGACGAGCAGTACTTC

j_call: TRBJ2-3
d_call: TRBD2
clone_size: -
v_call: TRBV13
cdr3_aa: CASSPTSGRFSTDTQYF
cdr3_nt: TGTGCCAGCAGCCCTACTAGCGGGAGGTTTAGCACAGATACGCAGTATTTT

j_call: TRBJ2-1
d_call: -
clone_size: once
v_call: TRBV5-1
cdr3_aa: CASSLTPGNNEQFF
cdr3_nt: TGCGCCAGCAGCTTGACCCCGGGAAACAATGAGCAGTTCTTC

j_call: TRBJ2-6
d_call: TRBD1
clone_size: -
v_call: TRBV5-1
cdr3_aa: CASSPGTGKASGANVLTF
cdr3_nt: TGCGCCAGCAGCCCGGGGACAGGGAAAGCCTCTGGGGCCAACGTCCTGACTTTC

j_call: TRBJ1-4
d_call: -
clone_size: -
v_call: TRBV6-5
cdr3_aa: CASSPRGANEKLFF
cdr3_nt: TGTGCCAGCAGCCCTCGGGGGGCTAATGAAAAACTGTTTTTT

j_call: TRBJ1-1
d_call: -
clone_size: -
v_call: TRBV5-4
cdr3_aa: CASSSAMNTEAFF
cdr3_nt: TGTGCCAGCAGCTCTGCCATGAACACTGAAGCTTTCTTT

j_call: TRBJ1-1
d_call: TRBD1
clone_size: once
v_call: TRBV18
cdr3_aa: CASSPTGDTEAFF
cdr3_nt: TGTGCCAGCTCACCGACAGGGGACACTGAAGCTTTCTTT

j_call: TRBJ2-7
d_call: -
clone_size: -
v_call: TRBV4-2
cdr3_aa: CASSLQADLAYEQYF
cdr3_nt: TGTGCCAGCAGCCTTCAAGCGGATCTTGCTTACGAGCAGTACTTC

j_call: TRBJ1-2
d_call: -
clone_size: -
v_call: TRBV7-2
cdr3_aa: CASRSGAQVYGYTF
cdr3_nt: TGTGCCAGCAGATCGGGGGCGCAGGTCTATGGCTACACCTTC

j_call: TRBJ2-3
d_call: TRBD2
clone_size: -
v_call: TRBV2
cdr3_aa: CASSRLAGLTDTQYF
cdr3_nt: TGTGCCAGCAGTAGGCTAGCGGGCCTCACAGATACGCAGTATTTT

j_call: TRBJ2-2
d_call: TRBD1
clone_size: -
v_call: TRBV14
cdr3_aa: CAATGAGGAGELFF
cdr3_nt: TGTGCCGCCACAGGGGCAGGGGGAGCCGGGGAGCTGTTTTTT

j_call: TRBJ2-5
d_call: TRBD2
clone_size: -
v_call: TRBV10-3
cdr3_aa: CAIKEQTSGRSGETQYF
cdr3_nt: TGTGCCATCAAGGAACAGACTAGCGGGAGGAGTGGAGAGACCCAGTACTTC

j_call: TRBJ1-5
d_call: -
clone_size: -
v_call: TRBV6-1
cdr3_aa: CASKSNQPQHF
cdr3_nt: TGTGCCAGCAAAAGCAATCAGCCCCAGCATTTT

j_call: TRBJ2-1
d_call: TRBD2
clone_size: few
v_call: TRBV30
cdr3_aa: CAWRGLAGGGGQFF
cdr3_nt: TGTGCCTGGAGGGGACTAGCGGGAGGGGGGGGGCAGTTCTTC

j_call: TRBJ2-7
d_call: TRBD2
clone_size: -
v_call: TRBV18
cdr3_aa: CASSPGTSGIYEQYF
cdr3_nt: TGTGCCAGCTCACCAGGGACTAGCGGGATATACGAGCAGTACTTC

j_call: TRBJ2-1
d_call: TRBD2
clone_size: -
v_call: TRBV28
cdr3_aa: CASSSPTSGAHNEQFF
cdr3_nt: TGTGCCAGCAGTTCACCCACTAGCGGCGCCCACAATGAGCAGTTCTTC

j_call: TRBJ2-3
d_call: -
clone_size: once
v_call: TRBV29-1
cdr3_aa: CSVEWLDTQYF
cdr3_nt: TGCAGCGTTGAGTGGCTAGATACGCAGTATTTT

j_call: TRBJ1-1
d_call: -
clone_size: -
v_call: TRBV6-5
cdr3_aa: CASSMDRNTEAFF
cdr3_nt: TGTGCCAGCAGTATGGACCGGAACACTGAAGCTTTCTTT

j_call: TRBJ2-3
d_call: TRBD1
clone_size: -
v_call: TRBV7-9
cdr3_aa: CASSLVGQGTDTQYF
cdr3_nt: TGTGCCAGCAGCTTGGTCGGACAGGGGACAGATACGCAGTATTTT

j_call: TRBJ2-1
d_call: TRBD2
clone_size: -
v_call: TRBV28
cdr3_aa: CASRAGDSYNEQFF
cdr3_nt: TGTGCCAGCAGGGCGGGAGACTCCTACAATGAGCAGTTCTTC

j_call: TRBJ1-5
d_call: -
clone_size: -
v_call: TRBV19
cdr3_aa: CASSEGVYQPQHF
cdr3_nt: TGTGCCAGTAGCGAAGGGGTGTATCAGCCCCAGCATTTT

j_call: TRBJ2-1
d_call: -
clone_size: once
v_call: TRBV11-3
cdr3_aa: CASSLGAASYNEQFF
cdr3_nt: TGTGCCAGCAGCTTAGGGGCGGCCTCCTACAATGAGCAGTTCTTC

j_call: TRBJ2-5
d_call: TRBD1
clone_size: -
v_call: TRBV29-1
cdr3_aa: CSVEDPIRDRSQTQYF
cdr3_nt: TGCAGCGTTGAAGACCCTATTCGGGACAGGTCGCAGACCCAGTACTTC

j_call: TRBJ1-2
d_call: TRBD1
clone_size: -
v_call: TRBV5-1
cdr3_aa: CASSLAKRTGGHTNYGYTF
cdr3_nt: TGCGCCAGCAGCTTGGCGAAAAGGACAGGGGGCCATACTAACTATGGCTACACCTTC

j_call: TRBJ2-1
d_call: TRBD2
clone_size: -
v_call: TRBV4-1
cdr3_aa: CASSQDHQLAGANEQFF
cdr3_nt: TGCGCCAGCAGCCAAGATCACCAACTAGCGGGAGCCAATGAGCAGTTCTTC

j_call: TRBJ2-3
d_call: TRBD2
clone_size: -
v_call: TRBV19
cdr3_aa: CASSIETPGTSSFSLTDTQYF
cdr3_nt: TGTGCCAGTAGTATAGAAACCCCCGGGACTAGCTCATTTTCACTCACAGATACGCAGTATTTT

j_call: TRBJ2-7
d_call: -
clone_size: -
v_call: TRBV7-8
cdr3_aa: CASSLSQGREQYF
cdr3_nt: TGTGCCAGCAGCTTATCCCAGGGGCGGGAGCAGTACTTC

j_call: TRBJ2-7
d_call: TRBD1
clone_size: once
v_call: TRBV19
cdr3_aa: CASSFDGQGVSEQYF
cdr3_nt: TGTGCCAGTAGTTTTGACGGACAGGGGGTTAGTGAGCAGTACTTC

j_call: TRBJ1-1
d_call: TRBD1
clone_size: once
v_call: TRBV29-1
cdr3_aa: CSVTTDRVSSEAFF
cdr3_nt: TGCAGCGTGACCACAGACAGGGTCAGCTCTGAAGCTTTCTTT

j_call: TRBJ2-1
d_call: TRBD2
clone_size: -
v_call: TRBV9
cdr3_aa: CASSHTKYPGLAGGSSYNEQFF
cdr3_nt: TGTGCCAGCAGCCACACCAAGTACCCGGGACTAGCGGGAGGCAGCTCCTACAATGAGCAGTTCTTC